Reported below is one T cell receptor beta chain. Its antigen remains unidentified. These data are taken from a study of regulatory and conventional T cells in RAG deficiency. Study outcomes and limitations: Shannon entropy was markedly lower and Simpson indices higher in RAG-deficient patients than control T-cell subsets.

Blood CD4+ CD25-high CD127-low regulatory T cells supplied the genomic DNA template. V lost 5 bases and J lost 11, with 13 bases in between. CDR3 length equals 11 residues. Germline V gene data show CDR1 as DFQATT and CDR2 as SNEGSKA (reference sequence). The protocol was immunoSEQ multiplex PCR, while the TCRdb copy is restricted to in-frame clones and leaves out a portion. Here the sample spans over 8,500 clones, roughly nine tenths being singletons. This sample also belongs to another study, concerning regulatory T cells. In that study: The PCR used 52 TRBV and 13 TRBJ primers. Skewed V and J usage and few unique V-J pairs marked patient repertoires, most in Tregs.

Material: Tregs sorted from blood. This receptor was identified in a human donor in good health. The chain carries TRBV20-1 and TRBJ2-4, with D hard to call. DNA for the CDR3: TGCAGTGCTTCCCAGAAATTGGTTCAGTACTTC. Protein: CSASQKLVQYF.